A single sample gave rise to the 12 T cell receptor beta chains below, sequenced in a study of blood T cell repertoires in COVID-19. Generated by immunoSEQ multiplex PCR, the TCRdb table keeps only in-frame clones and is missing some. The sample includes about 140,000 clones, roughly 84% seen only once; the top ten take 5.5%. The sample was PBMCs or T cells enriched from blood (not recorded which). These receptors all stem from a man aged 35-49 years with acute COVID-19.

V is TRBV4-2 and J is TRBJ2-5; 8 nucleotides match TRBD2. V lost 5 bases to trimming and J lost 4 bases; unmatched junction nucleotides: 9. The length of the CDR3 is 15 residues. CDR1 LGHNA and CDR2 YNFKEQ come from the germline V gene. The DNA for the CDR3 is TGTGCCAGCAGCGAAAAAGCGGGGGAAGGAGAGACCCAGTACTTC. This codes for CASSEKAGEGETQYF.

The CDR3 reads CATSDLSPQITGELFF. The CDR3 DNA sequence: TGTGCCACCAGTGATTTGTCGCCGCAGATCACCGGGGAGCTGTTTTTT. This chain connects TRBV24-1 to TRBJ2-2; D remains ambiguous. This CDR3 spans 16 amino acids. V dropped 0 bases and J dropped 4 bases, with 11 bases sitting between them. Germline assignment: CDR1 KGHDR and CDR2 SFDVKD.

The rearrangement uses TRBV6-2 or TRBV6-3 and TRBJ1-1, with D possibly being TRBD1 (5 bases). Per the germline V gene, CDR1 is MNHEY and CDR2 is SVGEGT. With 3 bases removed from V and 6 bases from J, the gap between germline ends came to 8 bases. The CDR3 extends over 12 amino acids. CDR3 residues: CASSYWGAEAFF. CDR3 coding DNA: TGTGCCAGCAGTTATTGGGGGGCTGAAGCTTTCTTT.

The J gene is TRBJ1-4, the V gene TRBV7-2; D ambiguous. Germline V lookup: CDR1 SGHTA, CDR2 FQGNSA. The CDR3 is 12 residues long. V was trimmed by 3 bases and J by 3 bases, leaving 2 bases between them. Written as DNA, the CDR3 is TGTGCCAGCAGCTTCGCTAATGAAAAACTGTTTTTT. As protein: CASSFANEKLFF.

This chain links TRBV5-1 with TRBJ1-1; D gene ambiguous. This CDR3 comprises 13 residues. The ends were cut back, 0 bases at V and 5 bases at J, with 8 bases in the middle. Germline values: CDR1 SGHRS, CDR2 YFSETQ. The CDR3: CASSLVGVTEAFF. In DNA form, the CDR3 reads TGCGCCAGCAGCTTGGTCGGGGTGACTGAAGCTTTCTTT.

Remarks on this clone: The junction departs from the called germline gene at one end, perhaps through a read error. This chain uses TRBV4-1 with TRBJ2-7; 11 positions match TRBD1. CDR3 length equals 14 residues. Germline CDR1 MGHRA, CDR2 YSYEKL. The CDR3: CASSRTGGSDEQYF. In DNA form, the CDR3 reads TGCGCCAGCAGTCGGACAGGGGGCTCCGACGAGCAGTACTTC.

The gene calls are TRBV5-6 and TRBJ1-6, with a tentative D call TRBD1 (6 bases). Germline V CDR1 and CDR2: SGHDT, YYEEEE. The CDR3 loop spans 15 amino acids. V gave up 4 bases and J gave up 2 bases, with 10 bases separating them. The CDR3 is CASSAWTAYNSPLHF. The DNA for the CDR3 is TGTGCCAGCAGCGCCTGGACAGCCTATAATTCACCCCTCCACTTT.

In its sample, this clone was seen once. The chain is built from TRBV29-1 and TRBJ2-6, with TRBD1 matching over 8 bases. The CDR3 sequence is 16 residues long. The germline CDR1 and CDR2 sequences are SQVTM and ANQGSEA. V dropped 7 bases and J dropped 4; count of bases not matched to a gene: 12. Written as DNA, the CDR3 is TGCAGCGCATCCGGGACAGGCCCGACCGGGGCCAACGTCCTGACTTTC. This encodes CSASGTGPTGANVLTF.

This clone was found a few times. The V gene is TRBV9, the J gene TRBJ2-2; a weak D match, TRBD2 (6 bases). The germline V gene has CDR1 SGDLS and CDR2 YYNGEE. V lost 3 bases, J lost 9 bases, and 15 bases lay in between. This CDR3 has 14 amino acids. The CDR3 DNA reads as TGTGCCAGCAGCGCACGGCGGGATAACCGGGAGCTGTTTTTT. Protein sequence: CASSARRDNRELFF. Complete variable domain (other parts from reference TRBV9 and TRBJ2-2): DSGVTQTPKHLITATGQRVTLRCSPRSGDLSVYWYQQSLDQGLQFLIQYYNGEERAKGNILERFSAQQFPDLHSELNLSSLELGDSALYFCASSARRDNRELFFGEGSRLTVL.

This chain uses TRBV7-9 with TRBJ1-1; D unresolved. The CDR3 runs to 12 residues. V lost 6 bases to trimming and J lost 4 bases, with 9 bases between them. Germline CDR1 SEHNR, CDR2 FQNEAQ (reference sequence). The CDR3 nucleotides are TGTGCCAGCAGAGAGGATTCCACTGAAGCTTTCTTT. Translated: CASREDSTEAFF.

This chain connects TRBV3-1 (or the pseudogene TRBV3-2) to TRBJ1-5; possible D gene TRBD1, 6 bases. The V gene's germline CDR1 is LGHDT and CDR2 YNNKEL (reference sequence). The CDR3 covers 17 residues. Trimming shortened V by 4 bases and J by 1 base, and 17 bases separated the two germline ends. The CDR3 region is CASSPYGVGQSNQPQHF. CDR3 DNA: TGTGCCAGCAGCCCCTATGGTGTCGGACAGAGCAATCAGCCCCAGCATTTT.

V is TRBV7-9 and J is TRBJ2-5; D perhaps matches TRBD1 (5 bases). The CDR3 sequence is 15 residues long. Trimming stripped 3 bases from V and 3 bases from J, with 14 bases between. Germline V CDR1 and CDR2: SEHNR, FQNEAQ (reference sequence). DNA of the CDR3: TGTGCCAGCAGCTTGCCCAGGGTCAACGAAGAGACCCAGTACTTC. It yields the protein CASSLPRVNEETQYF.